The clone carrying this T cell receptor (beta chain) has just one count. The data originate from a study of OX40 agonist ivuxolimab in advanced cancers. Sequenced by immunoSEQ multiplex PCR; TCRdb stores in-frame clones only, minus some. This repertoire shows about 52,000 clones, over 80% found once; its top ten account for about 24%. The V segment lost 4 bases and the J segment 0 bases; nucleotides outside the gene matches: 22. Germline loops: CDR1 SGDLS, CDR2 YYNGEE. The CDR3 is 21 amino acids. The rearrangement uses TRBV9 and TRBJ1-3; 7 bases line up with TRBD1. This receptor was identified in an adult with an advanced solid tumor such as melanoma, head and neck, liver or kidney cancer. The sample in question was CD4+ or CD8+ T cells sorted from blood, obtained in a trial of the OX40 agonist ivuxolimab. The CDR3 loop reads CASSNHRGDRSSFLSGNTIYF. The CDR3 DNA sequence: TGTGCCAGCAGCAACCACAGGGGAGACAGGAGTAGTTTTCTCTCTGGAAACACCATATATTTT. Supplemented by reference TRBV9 and TRBJ1-3, the full variable domain reads DSGVTQTPKHLITATGQRVTLRCSPRSGDLSVYWYQQSLDQGLQFLIQYYNGEERAKGNILERFSAQQFPDLHSELNLSSLELGDSALYFCASSNHRGDRSSFLSGNTIYFGEGSWLTVV.